These 2 T cell receptor beta chains were all obtained from the same sample, sequenced in a study of blood T cell repertoires in COVID-19. Sequenced by immunoSEQ multiplex PCR; TCRdb stores in-frame clones only, minus some. This sample yields just over 300,000 clones, of which around 86% are seen a single time; 3.5% to 5% belongs to the top ten. Sequencing was done on a sample of PBMCs or T cells enriched from blood (not recorded which). The receptors originated from a man aged 25 to 40 who had recovered from COVID-19.

V usage is TRBV15 and J usage is TRBJ1-3; 7 positions agree with TRBD1. Germline CDR1 reads LNHNV; CDR2 reads YYDKDF (reference sequence). Unmatched junction bases numbered 11, after V lost 3 bases and J lost 0 bases. The CDR3 length is 18 residues. CDR3 residues: CATSSNPGQWSSGNTIYF. DNA for the CDR3: TGTGCCACCAGCAGTAACCCGGGACAGTGGAGCTCTGGAAACACCATATATTTT.

This chain links TRBV29-1 with TRBJ2-2; 14 bases line up with TRBD2. The ends lost 6 bases at V and 6 bases at J; junction bases unmatched: 9. Germline V gene data show CDR1 as SQVTM and CDR2 as ANQGSEA. The CDR3 runs 16 residues. The CDR3 protein is CSVLTSGGAMAGELFF. In DNA form, the CDR3 reads TGCAGCGTCTTGACTAGCGGGGGGGCCATGGCCGGGGAGCTGTTTTTT.